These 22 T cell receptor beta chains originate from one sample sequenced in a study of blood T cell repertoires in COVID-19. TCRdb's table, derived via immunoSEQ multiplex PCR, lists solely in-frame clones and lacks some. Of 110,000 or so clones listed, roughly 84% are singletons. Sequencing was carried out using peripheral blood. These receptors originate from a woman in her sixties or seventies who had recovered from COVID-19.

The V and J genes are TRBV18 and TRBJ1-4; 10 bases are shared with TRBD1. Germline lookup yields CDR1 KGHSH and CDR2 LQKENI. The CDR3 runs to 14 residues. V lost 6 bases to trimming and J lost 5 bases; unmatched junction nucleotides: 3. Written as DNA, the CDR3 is TGTGCCAGCTCGCGGGGACAGGGGAATGAAAAACTGTTTTTT. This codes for CASSRGQGNEKLFF.

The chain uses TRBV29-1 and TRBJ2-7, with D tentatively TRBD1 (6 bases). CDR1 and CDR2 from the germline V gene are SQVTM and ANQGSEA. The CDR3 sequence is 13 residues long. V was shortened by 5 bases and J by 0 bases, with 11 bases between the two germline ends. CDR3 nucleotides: TGCAGCGTTACGGACAGACACTCCTACGAGCAGTACTTC. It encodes CSVTDRHSYEQYF.

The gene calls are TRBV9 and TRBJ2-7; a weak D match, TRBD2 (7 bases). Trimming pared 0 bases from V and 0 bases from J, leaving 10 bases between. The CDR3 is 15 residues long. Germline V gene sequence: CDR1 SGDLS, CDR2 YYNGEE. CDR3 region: CASSVAGGRSYEQYF. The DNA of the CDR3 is TGTGCCAGCAGCGTAGCGGGGGGCCGCTCCTACGAGCAGTACTTC.

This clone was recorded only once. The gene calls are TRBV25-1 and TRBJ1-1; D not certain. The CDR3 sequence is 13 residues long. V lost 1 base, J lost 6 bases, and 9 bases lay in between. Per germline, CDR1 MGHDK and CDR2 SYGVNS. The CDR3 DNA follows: TGTGCCAGCAGTGAATGGAGAGGAGCTGAAGCTTTCTTT. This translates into CASSEWRGAEAFF.

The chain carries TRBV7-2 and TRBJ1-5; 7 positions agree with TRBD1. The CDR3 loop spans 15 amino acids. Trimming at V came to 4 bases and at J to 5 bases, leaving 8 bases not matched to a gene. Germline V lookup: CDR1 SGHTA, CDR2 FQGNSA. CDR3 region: CASSWTRDRYQPQHF. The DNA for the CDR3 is TGTGCCAGCAGCTGGACCCGGGACAGATATCAGCCCCAGCATTTT.

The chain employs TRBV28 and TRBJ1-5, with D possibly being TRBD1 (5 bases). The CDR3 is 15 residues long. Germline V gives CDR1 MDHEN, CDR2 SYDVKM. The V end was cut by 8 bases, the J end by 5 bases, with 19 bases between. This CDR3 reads CASGWGARDHQPQHF. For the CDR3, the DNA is TGTGCCAGCGGATGGGGCGCGCGGGATCATCAGCCCCAGCATTTT.

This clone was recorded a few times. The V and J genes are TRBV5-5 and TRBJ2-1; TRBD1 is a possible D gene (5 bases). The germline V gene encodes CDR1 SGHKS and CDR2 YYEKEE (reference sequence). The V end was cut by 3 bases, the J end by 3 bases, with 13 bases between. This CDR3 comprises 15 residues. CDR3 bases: TGTGCCAGCAGCTCCCGACAGACCCTCTACAATGAGCAGTTCTTC. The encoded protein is CASSSRQTLYNEQFF.

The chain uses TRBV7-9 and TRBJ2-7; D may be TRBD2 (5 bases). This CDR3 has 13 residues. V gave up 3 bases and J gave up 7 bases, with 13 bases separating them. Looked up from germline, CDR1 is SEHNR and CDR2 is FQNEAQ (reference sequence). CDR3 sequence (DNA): TGTGCCAGCAGCTTCCCGGACTTTGGGGAGCAGTACTTC. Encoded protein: CASSFPDFGEQYF.

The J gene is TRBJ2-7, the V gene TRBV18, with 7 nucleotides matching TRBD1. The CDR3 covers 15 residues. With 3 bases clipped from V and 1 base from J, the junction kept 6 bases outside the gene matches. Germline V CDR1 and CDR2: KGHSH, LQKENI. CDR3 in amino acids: CASSPVRTGSYEQYF. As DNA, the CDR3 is TGTGCCAGCTCACCCGTAAGGACAGGATCCTACGAGCAGTACTTC.

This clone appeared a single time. CDR3 in amino acids: CASSPRGLGGNTIYF. The CDR3, as DNA: TGTGCCAGCAGCCCGAGGGGGCTGGGAGGAAACACCATATATTTT. The gene calls are TRBV7-2 and TRBJ1-3; TRBD1 matches 7 bases. CDR1 and CDR2 from the germline V gene are SGHTA and FQGNSA. Trimming took 5 bases from V and 4 from J; bases not matched to a gene: 8. The CDR3 sequence is 15 residues long.

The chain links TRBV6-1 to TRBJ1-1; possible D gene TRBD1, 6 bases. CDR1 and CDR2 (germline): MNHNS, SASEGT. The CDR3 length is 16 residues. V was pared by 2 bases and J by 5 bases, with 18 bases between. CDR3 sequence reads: CASSERAGDFRTEAFF. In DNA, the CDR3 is TGTGCCAGCAGTGAACGGGCAGGGGATTTTAGGACTGAAGCTTTCTTT.

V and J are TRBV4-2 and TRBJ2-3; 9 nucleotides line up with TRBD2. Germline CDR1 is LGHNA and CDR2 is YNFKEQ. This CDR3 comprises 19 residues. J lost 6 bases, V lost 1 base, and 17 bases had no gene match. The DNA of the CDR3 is TGTGCCAGCAGCCAAGGGGTGGGTTACGTAGCGGGAGCAGGGGATACGCAGTATTTT. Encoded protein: CASSQGVGYVAGAGDTQYF.

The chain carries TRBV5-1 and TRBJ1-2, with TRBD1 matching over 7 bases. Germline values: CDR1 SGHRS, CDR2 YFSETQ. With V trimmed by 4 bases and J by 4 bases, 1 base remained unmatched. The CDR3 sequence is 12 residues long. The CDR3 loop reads CASSRDSYGYTF. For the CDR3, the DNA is TGCGCCAGCAGCCGGGACAGCTATGGCTACACCTTC.

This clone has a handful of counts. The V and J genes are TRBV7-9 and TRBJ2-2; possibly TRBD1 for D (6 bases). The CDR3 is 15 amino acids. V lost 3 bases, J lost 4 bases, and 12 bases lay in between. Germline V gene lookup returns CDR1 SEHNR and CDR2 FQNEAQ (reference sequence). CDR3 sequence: CASSLRTASTGELFF. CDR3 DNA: TGTGCCAGCAGCTTGCGGACAGCCTCCACCGGGGAGCTGTTTTTT.

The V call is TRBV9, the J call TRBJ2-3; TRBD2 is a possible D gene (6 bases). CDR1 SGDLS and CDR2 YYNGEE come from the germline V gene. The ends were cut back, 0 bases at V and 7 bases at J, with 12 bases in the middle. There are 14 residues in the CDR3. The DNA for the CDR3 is TGTGCCAGCAGCGTAGGGAGGGTTGGGAATACGCAGTATTTT. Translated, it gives CASSVGRVGNTQYF.

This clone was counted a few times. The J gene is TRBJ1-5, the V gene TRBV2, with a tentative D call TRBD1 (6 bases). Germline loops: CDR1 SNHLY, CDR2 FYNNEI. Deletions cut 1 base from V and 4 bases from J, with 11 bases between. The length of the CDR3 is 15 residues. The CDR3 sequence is CASSEGGHRNQPQHF. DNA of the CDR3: TGTGCCAGCAGTGAAGGGGGACACAGAAATCAGCCCCAGCATTTT.

The CDR3 loop reads CASSFQQEGYEQYF. The DNA of the CDR3 is TGTGCCAGCAGTTTCCAACAGGAAGGCTACGAGCAGTACTTC. This chain uses TRBV6-6 with TRBJ2-7, with D perhaps TRBD1 (5 bases). This CDR3 spans 14 amino acids. V was shortened by 4 bases and J by 3 bases, with 13 bases between the two germline ends. Looked up from germline, CDR1 is MNHNY and CDR2 is SVGAGI (reference sequence).

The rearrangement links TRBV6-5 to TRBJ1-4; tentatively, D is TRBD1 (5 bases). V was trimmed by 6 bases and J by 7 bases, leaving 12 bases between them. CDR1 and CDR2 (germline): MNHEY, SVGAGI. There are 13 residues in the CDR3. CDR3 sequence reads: CASSGRVGEKLFF. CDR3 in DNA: TGTGCCAGCAGCGGCAGGGTGGGTGAAAAACTGTTTTTT.

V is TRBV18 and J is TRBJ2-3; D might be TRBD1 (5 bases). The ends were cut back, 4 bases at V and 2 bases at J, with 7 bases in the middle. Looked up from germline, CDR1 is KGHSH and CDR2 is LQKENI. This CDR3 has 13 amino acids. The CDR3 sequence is CASSLGHTDTQYF. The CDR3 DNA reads TGTGCCAGCTCACTCGGACACACAGATACGCAGTATTTT.

The CDR3 region is CASSSSTGFYGYTF. The CDR3 DNA is TGTGCCAGCAGCTCGTCGACAGGCTTCTATGGCTACACCTTC. The V and J genes are TRBV7-9 and TRBJ1-2; D is possibly TRBD1 (6 bases). The CDR3 covers 14 residues. Trimming took 4 bases from V and 4 from J, leaving 13 bases between them. CDR1 is SEHNR, CDR2 FQNEAQ, per germline (reference sequence). The full variable domain, its missing parts supplied by reference TRBV7-9 and TRBJ1-2, is DTGVSQNPRHKITKRGQNVTFRCDPISEHNRLYWYRQTLGQGPEFLTYFQNEAQLEKSRLLSDRFSAERPKGSFSTLEIQRTEQGDSAMYLCASSSSTGFYGYTFGSGTRLTVV.

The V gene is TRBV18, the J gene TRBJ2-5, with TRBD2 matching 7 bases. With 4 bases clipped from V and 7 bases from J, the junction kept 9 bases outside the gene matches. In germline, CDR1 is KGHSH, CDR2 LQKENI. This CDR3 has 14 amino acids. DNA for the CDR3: TGTGCCAGCTCACGGCTAGCGGCAATGGGGACCCAGTACTTC. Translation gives CASSRLAAMGTQYF.

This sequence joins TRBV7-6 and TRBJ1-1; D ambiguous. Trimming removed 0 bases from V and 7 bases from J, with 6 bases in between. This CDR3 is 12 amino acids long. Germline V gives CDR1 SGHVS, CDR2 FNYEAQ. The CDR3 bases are TGTGCCAGCAGCTTAGCGCTGCGTGAAGCTTTCTTT. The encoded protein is CASSLALREAFF.